The sequence of this TCR beta chain was determined in a study of blood T cell repertoires in COVID-19. The table came from immunoSEQ multiplex PCR; TCRdb's copy has only in-frame clones and leaves some out. The table lists hundreds of thousands of clones, about 86% of them singletons, with 3% to 4% in the top ten. V shed 4 bases and J 0 bases; nucleotides not matched to a gene: 18. This CDR3 region has 21 residues. CDR1 is KGHDR, CDR2 SFDVKD, per germline. The TCR comes from a middle-aged woman with acute COVID-19. The rearrangement joins TRBV24-1 to TRBJ1-3; 9 bases line up with TRBD1. The sequencing sample was made of PBMCs or T cells enriched from blood (not recorded which). The CDR3 nucleotides are TGTGCCACCAGTGACTATCTCCGGGACAGGGTTGCAGAGAGCTCTGGAAACACCATATATTTT. Translating gives CATSDYLRDRVAESSGNTIYF.